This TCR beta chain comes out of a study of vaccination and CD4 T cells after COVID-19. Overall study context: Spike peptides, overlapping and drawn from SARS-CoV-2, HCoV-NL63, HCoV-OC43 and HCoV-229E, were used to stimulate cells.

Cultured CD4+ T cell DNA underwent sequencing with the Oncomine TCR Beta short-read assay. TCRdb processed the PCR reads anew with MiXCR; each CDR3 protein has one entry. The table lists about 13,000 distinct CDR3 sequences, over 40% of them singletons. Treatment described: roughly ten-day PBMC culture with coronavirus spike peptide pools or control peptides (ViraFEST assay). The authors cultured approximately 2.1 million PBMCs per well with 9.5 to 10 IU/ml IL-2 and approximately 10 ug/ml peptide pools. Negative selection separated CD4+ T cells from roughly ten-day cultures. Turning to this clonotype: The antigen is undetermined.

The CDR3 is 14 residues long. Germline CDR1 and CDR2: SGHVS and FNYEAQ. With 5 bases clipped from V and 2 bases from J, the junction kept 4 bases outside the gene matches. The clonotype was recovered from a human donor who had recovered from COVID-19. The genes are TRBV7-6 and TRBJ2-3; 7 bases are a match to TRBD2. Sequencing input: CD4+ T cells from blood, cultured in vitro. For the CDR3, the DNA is TGTGCCAGCAGCCTTAGCGGGTACACAGATACGCAGTATTTT. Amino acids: CASSLSGYTDTQYF.